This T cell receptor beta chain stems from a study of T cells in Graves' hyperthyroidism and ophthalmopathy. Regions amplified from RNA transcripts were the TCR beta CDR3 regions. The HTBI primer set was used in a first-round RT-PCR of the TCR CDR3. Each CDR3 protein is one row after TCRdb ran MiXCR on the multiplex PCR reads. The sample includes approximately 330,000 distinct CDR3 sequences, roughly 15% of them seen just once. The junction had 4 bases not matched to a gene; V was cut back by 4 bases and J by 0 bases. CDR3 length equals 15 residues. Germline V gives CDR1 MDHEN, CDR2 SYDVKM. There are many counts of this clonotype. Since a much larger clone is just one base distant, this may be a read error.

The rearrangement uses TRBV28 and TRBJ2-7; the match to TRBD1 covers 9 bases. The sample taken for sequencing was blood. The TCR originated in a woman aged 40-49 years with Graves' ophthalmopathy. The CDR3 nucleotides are TGTGCCAGCAGTTCCGGGACAGGGAGCTCCTACGAGCAGTACTTC. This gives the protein CASSSGTGSSYEQYF.